Sequencing of this TCR beta chain was carried out in a study of T cell clonality in common variable immunodeficiency. Study-level points and caveats: Fewer deletions and N-nucleotide insertions were reportedly seen in common variable immunodeficiency TCR beta sequences. Shared TCRbeta clones were fewer between CVID subjects than controls.

With respect to this clone: What it recognizes is unknown. Read coverage stops 3 residues before the CDR3 terminus; the germline J gene supplies the remainder.

The repertoire was sequenced with immunoSEQ multiplex PCR; TCRdb's copy has only in-frame clones and lacks some. Listed for the sample are 35,000 or so clones, none seen a single time. Caucasian heritage predominated among both patients and controls. The germline V and J ends were trimmed by 3 bases and 5 bases, with 13 bases remaining between them. The CDR3 is made up of 15 amino acids. Germline CDR1 is KGHSH and CDR2 is LQKENI. The chain couples TRBV18 to TRBJ1-4; TRBD1 might be the D (6 bases). The receptor's source is a human donor with common variable immunodeficiency. Sequencing was carried out using peripheral blood mononuclear cells. The CDR3 bases that were read are TGTGCCAGCTCACCCGGGGGGGCCGAAAATGAAAAA. This gives the protein CASSPGGAENEK. The entire CDR3 reads CASSPGGAENEKLFF.